These T cell receptor beta chains were read from a single sample in a study of monozygotic twins with cystic fibrosis. TCRdb's table, derived via immunoSEQ multiplex PCR, lists solely in-frame clones and lacks some. This table holds about 15,000 clones, about 96% found once. Material for sequencing was blood. Receptors originate from a girl aged 2 to 9 with cystic fibrosis. Each CDR3 is given with its conserved first and last residue. A D gene is named only where the DNA matches it firmly. Some rows have no size entry. The others give once, few or many, or a class for an expanded clone.

clone_size: -
v_call: TRBV7-2
d_call: -
j_call: TRBJ2-2
cdr3_nt: TGTGCCAGCAGCTTAGGGGGCGGAATCGGGGAGCTGTTTTTT
cdr3_aa: CASSLGGGIGELFF

clone_size: once
v_call: TRBV27
d_call: TRBD1
j_call: TRBJ1-1
cdr3_nt: TGTGCCAGCAGTGGGTACAGGGGACTAACAATGAACACTGAAGCTTTCTTT
cdr3_aa: CASSGYRGLTMNTEAFF

clone_size: -
v_call: TRBV6-6
d_call: -
j_call: TRBJ1-5
cdr3_nt: TGTGCCAGCAGCCCCCTTTTCTCGGGCAATCAGCCCCAGCATTTT
cdr3_aa: CASSPLFSGNQPQHF

clone_size: -
v_call: TRBV6-5
d_call: -
j_call: TRBJ1-1
cdr3_nt: TGTGCCAGCAGTTACTCGGATGGGGAGTCTGAAGCTTTCTTT
cdr3_aa: CASSYSDGESEAFF

clone_size: -
v_call: TRBV2
d_call: TRBD2
j_call: TRBJ2-5
cdr3_nt: TGTGCCAGCAGTGGGACTAGTCGAGAGACCCAGTACTTC
cdr3_aa: CASSGTSRETQYF

clone_size: -
v_call: TRBV27
d_call: -
j_call: TRBJ1-2
cdr3_nt: TGTGCCAGCAGTCCCAACCCCCCAGGGACATATAACTATGGCTACACCTTC
cdr3_aa: CASSPNPPGTYNYGYTF

clone_size: -
v_call: TRBV5-1
d_call: TRBD1
j_call: TRBJ1-6
cdr3_nt: TGCGCCAGCAGCTTGACAGGGGTTTCACCCCTCCACTTT
cdr3_aa: CASSLTGVSPLHF

clone_size: -
v_call: TRBV30
d_call: -
j_call: TRBJ1-6
cdr3_nt: TGTGCCTGGAGTATAGGGATCCCACCCCTCCACTTT
cdr3_aa: CAWSIGIPPLHF

clone_size: -
v_call: TRBV5-6
d_call: -
j_call: TRBJ2-7
cdr3_nt: TGTGCCAGCAGCCCGTTTGGGGGAGCCTACGAGCAGTACTTC
cdr3_aa: CASSPFGGAYEQYF

clone_size: once
v_call: TRBV15
d_call: -
j_call: TRBJ2-7
cdr3_nt: TGTGCCACCAGCAGAGATCTTGGCGGGCATAACTACGAGCAGTACTTC
cdr3_aa: CATSRDLGGHNYEQYF

clone_size: -
v_call: TRBV7-9
d_call: -
j_call: TRBJ1-4
cdr3_nt: TGTGCCAGCAAACCCACCTTGGGGGAAAAACTGTTTTTT
cdr3_aa: CASKPTLGEKLFF

clone_size: -
v_call: TRBV4-3
d_call: -
j_call: TRBJ1-2
cdr3_nt: TGCGCCAGCAGCCAAGATTTGAAGGCTAACTATGGCTACACCTTC
cdr3_aa: CASSQDLKANYGYTF

clone_size: -
v_call: TRBV11-2
d_call: -
j_call: TRBJ2-2
cdr3_nt: TGTGCCAGCAGCTTAGGGCCGACCTTTTTTTTCGGGGAGCTGTTTTTT
cdr3_aa: CASSLGPTFFFGELFF

clone_size: -
v_call: TRBV7-2
d_call: -
j_call: TRBJ1-2
cdr3_nt: TGTGCCAGCAGCTTCGGACAGTTTGGGGGCTACACCTTC
cdr3_aa: CASSFGQFGGYTF

clone_size: -
v_call: TRBV5-1
d_call: TRBD2
j_call: TRBJ2-1
cdr3_nt: TGCGCCAGCAGCCCGAATCCTAGCGGGGTGGGGAATGAGCAGTTCTTC
cdr3_aa: CASSPNPSGVGNEQFF

clone_size: -
v_call: TRBV18
d_call: -
j_call: TRBJ2-1
cdr3_nt: TGTGCCAGCTCATCCGGACAGAGCTCCTACAATGAGCAGTTCTTC
cdr3_aa: CASSSGQSSYNEQFF

clone_size: -
v_call: TRBV4-3
d_call: -
j_call: TRBJ1-6
cdr3_nt: TGCGCCAGCAGCTCCTTCCCGGGAGCTCGCGGTTCACCCCTCCACTTT
cdr3_aa: CASSSFPGARGSPLHF

clone_size: -
v_call: TRBV6-5
d_call: -
j_call: TRBJ1-6
cdr3_nt: TGTGCCAGCAGGCGGGACATCTATAATTCACCCCTCCACTTT
cdr3_aa: CASRRDIYNSPLHF

clone_size: -
v_call: TRBV27
d_call: -
j_call: TRBJ2-5
cdr3_nt: TGTGCCAGCAGTACAATCGGTGGCCTACAAGAGACCCAGTACTTC
cdr3_aa: CASSTIGGLQETQYF

clone_size: -
v_call: TRBV19
d_call: -
j_call: TRBJ1-1
cdr3_nt: TGTGCCAGTAGTATTGGACAGCCCGAAAGTCCTGAAGCTTTCTTT
cdr3_aa: CASSIGQPESPEAFF

clone_size: -
v_call: TRBV6-1
d_call: -
j_call: TRBJ2-6
cdr3_nt: TGTGCCAGCAGTGTAAGGGGGACTGGGGCCAACGTCCTGACTTTC
cdr3_aa: CASSVRGTGANVLTF

clone_size: -
v_call: TRBV19
d_call: -
j_call: TRBJ1-1
cdr3_nt: TGTGCCAGTTTGTTGGGGAACACTGAAGCTTTCTTT
cdr3_aa: CASLLGNTEAFF

clone_size: -
v_call: TRBV7-8
d_call: -
j_call: TRBJ1-2
cdr3_nt: TGTGCCAGCAGCTCAAGCGAGGCCAGGAGGTACACCTTC
cdr3_aa: CASSSSEARRYTF

clone_size: -
v_call: TRBV14
d_call: -
j_call: TRBJ2-5
cdr3_nt: TGTGCCAGCAGCCAACGAGAGACCCAGTACTTC
cdr3_aa: CASSQRETQYF

clone_size: few
v_call: TRBV10-3
d_call: TRBD1
j_call: TRBJ1-1
cdr3_nt: TGTGCCATCAGGGCCGACAGGGGGGGAGCTTTCTTT
cdr3_aa: CAIRADRGGAFF

clone_size: -
v_call: TRBV28
d_call: -
j_call: TRBJ2-2
cdr3_nt: TGTGCCAGCAGTGGGGATTCAGCCGGGGAGCTGTTTTTT
cdr3_aa: CASSGDSAGELFF

clone_size: -
v_call: TRBV7-9
d_call: -
j_call: TRBJ1-2
cdr3_nt: TGTGCCAGCAGCCACGACAGAAGCGGCTACACCTTC
cdr3_aa: CASSHDRSGYTF

clone_size: -
v_call: TRBV19
d_call: TRBD1
j_call: TRBJ2-7
cdr3_nt: TGTGCCAGTAGTCAACAACAGGGGACGGGTGAGCAGTACTTC
cdr3_aa: CASSQQQGTGEQYF

clone_size: -
v_call: TRBV19
d_call: TRBD1
j_call: TRBJ2-7
cdr3_nt: TGTGCCAGTAGTATCCGGGACAGGATCGTCTACGAGCAGTACTTC
cdr3_aa: CASSIRDRIVYEQYF

clone_size: -
v_call: TRBV5-8
d_call: -
j_call: TRBJ1-5
cdr3_nt: TGTGCCAGCAGTTGGGACAACAATCAGCCCCAGCATTTT
cdr3_aa: CASSWDNNQPQHF

clone_size: -
v_call: TRBV6-1
d_call: TRBD1
j_call: TRBJ1-1
cdr3_nt: TGTGCCAGCAGTCCCGGGACAGGGGGCACTGAAGCTTTCTTT
cdr3_aa: CASSPGTGGTEAFF

clone_size: -
v_call: TRBV2
d_call: -
j_call: TRBJ2-6
cdr3_nt: TGTGCCAGCAGTGAGGGTGACGCTGGGGCTGGGGCCAACGTCCTGACTTTC
cdr3_aa: CASSEGDAGAGANVLTF

clone_size: -
v_call: TRBV6-5
d_call: -
j_call: TRBJ1-1
cdr3_nt: TGTGCCAGCAGTTACAAAGGAGCGAACACTGAAGCTTTCTTT
cdr3_aa: CASSYKGANTEAFF

clone_size: -
v_call: TRBV11-2
d_call: -
j_call: TRBJ1-3
cdr3_nt: TGTGCCAGCAGCTTTCCAGACGTTTTGGTGGCGAGCTCTGGAAACACCATATATTTT
cdr3_aa: CASSFPDVLVASSGNTIYF

clone_size: -
v_call: TRBV19
d_call: TRBD1
j_call: TRBJ1-2
cdr3_nt: TGTGCCAGTACTAGAGACAGGGGATCCTATGGCTACACCTTC
cdr3_aa: CASTRDRGSYGYTF